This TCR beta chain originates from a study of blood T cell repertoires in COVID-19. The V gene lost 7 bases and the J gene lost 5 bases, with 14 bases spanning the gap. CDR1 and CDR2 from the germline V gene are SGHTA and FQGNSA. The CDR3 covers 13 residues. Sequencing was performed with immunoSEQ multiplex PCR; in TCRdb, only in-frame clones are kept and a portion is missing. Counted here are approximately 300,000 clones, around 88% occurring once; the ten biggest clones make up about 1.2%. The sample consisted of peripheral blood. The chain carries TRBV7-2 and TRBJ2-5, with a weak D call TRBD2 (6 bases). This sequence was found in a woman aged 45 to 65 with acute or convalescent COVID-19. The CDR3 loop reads CASIKTAGETQYF. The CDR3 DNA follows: TGTGCCAGCATCAAGACGGCGGGGGAGACCCAGTACTTC.